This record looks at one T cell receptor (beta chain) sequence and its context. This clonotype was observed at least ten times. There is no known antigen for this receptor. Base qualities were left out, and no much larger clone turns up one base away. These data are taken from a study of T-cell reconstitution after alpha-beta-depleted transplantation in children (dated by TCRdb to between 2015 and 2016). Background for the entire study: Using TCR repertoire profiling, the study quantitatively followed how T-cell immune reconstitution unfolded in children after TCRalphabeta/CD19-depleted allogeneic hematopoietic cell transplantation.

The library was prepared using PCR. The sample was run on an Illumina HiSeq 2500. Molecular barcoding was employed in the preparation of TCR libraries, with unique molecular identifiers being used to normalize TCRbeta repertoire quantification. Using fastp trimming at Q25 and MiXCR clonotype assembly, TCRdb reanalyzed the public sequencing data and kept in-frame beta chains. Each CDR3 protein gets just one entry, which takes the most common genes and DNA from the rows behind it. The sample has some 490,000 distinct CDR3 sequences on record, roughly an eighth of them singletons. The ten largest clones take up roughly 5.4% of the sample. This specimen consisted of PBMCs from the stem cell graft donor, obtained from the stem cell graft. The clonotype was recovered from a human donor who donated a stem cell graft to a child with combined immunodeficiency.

The CDR3 loop reads CASSGGPTGNRFF. The DNA sequence is as follows: TGTGCCAGCAGCGGGGGTCCAACAGGGAACCGGTTCTTC. Recombination linked TRBV7-9 to TRBJ2-1; a tentative D call is TRBD1 (6 bases match). The cysteine opens and the phenylalanine closes a CDR3 of 13 amino acids. Just CDR3 DNA is preserved here, 39 bases in frame from base 1. The trim is 5 bases for V and 15 bases for J, with a gap of 20 bases between the germline ends. Reading the germline V gene (reference sequence) gives CDR1 SEHNR and CDR2 FQNEAQ.